This T cell receptor (beta chain) was documented in a study of blood T cell repertoires in COVID-19. Study at large: Sources were T cells, B-cell-depleted T cells, or PBMCs; the material itself was cDNA or gDNA.

Between the trimmed V and J ends, which lost 8 bases and 2 bases, there was a span of 13 bases. Germline V CDR1 and CDR2: GTSNPN, SVGIG (reference sequence). CDR3 size: 12 residues. TCRdb's table, derived via immunoSEQ multiplex PCR, lists solely in-frame clones and lacks some. In the table there are roughly 6,700 clones, 88% of which are singletons. J is TRBJ2-7 and V is TRBV30; D is perhaps TRBD2 (6 bases). The receptor was isolated from a human donor in a cohort sampled during active COVID-19. Sequences were obtained from peripheral blood. DNA for the CDR3: TGTGCCAGGGACGGAGGGGCCTACGAGCAGTACTTC. This gives the protein CARDGGAYEQYF.